The rows below give T cell receptor beta chains drawn from one sample of a study of blood T cell repertoires in COVID-19. Generated by immunoSEQ multiplex PCR, the TCRdb table keeps only in-frame clones and is missing some. This sample yields about 270,000 clones, of which approximately 87% are seen a single time; about 12% belongs to the top ten. Sequenced sample: peripheral blood. The receptor source for this set is a woman in her twenties or thirties with COVID-19, enrolled during active disease. The CDR3 runs from the conserved cysteine through the conserved F or W. The order of the fields is V gene, CDR3 length, CDR3 protein.

V gene: TRBV5-1; CDR3 length: 18; CDR3 protein: CASSRGQGAISYNSPLHF
V gene: TRBV5-4; CDR3 length: 17; CDR3 protein: CASSPEGGGAITYEQYF
V gene: TRBV4-1; CDR3 length: 17; CDR3 protein: CASSQAKRGTGANVLTF
V gene: TRBV6-1; CDR3 length: 15; CDR3 protein: CASSEVTGARGEQYF
V gene: TRBV5-1; CDR3 length: 13; CDR3 protein: CASSLAGKTEAFF
V gene: TRBV6-5; CDR3 length: 12; CDR3 protein: CASSLGGNGYTF
V gene: TRBV9; CDR3 length: 15; CDR3 protein: CASSVAVEGSYGYTF
V gene: TRBV10-1; CDR3 length: 14; CDR3 protein: CASSEQGLDYGYTF
V gene: TRBV6-5; CDR3 length: 13; CDR3 protein: CATGRSVGNEQFF
V gene: TRBV5-4; CDR3 length: 15; CDR3 protein: CASSLGGRGSYEQYF
V gene: TRBV4-2; CDR3 length: 13; CDR3 protein: CASSQERGTEAFF
V gene: TRBV5-4; CDR3 length: 14; CDR3 protein: CASRTAGAPYGYTF
V gene: TRBV12-5; CDR3 length: 19; CDR3 protein: CASGLVPRDWTGGSNEQFF
V gene: TRBV11-2; CDR3 length: 16; CDR3 protein: CASSPRWGGAEETQYF
V gene: TRBV6-5; CDR3 length: 15; CDR3 protein: CASSSWDRPQETQYF
V gene: TRBV10-3; CDR3 length: 16; CDR3 protein: CAISESSGTSTDTQYF
V gene: TRBV6-2/TRBV6-3; CDR3 length: 15; CDR3 protein: CASSYEGRSNQPQHF
V gene: TRBV11-2; CDR3 length: 14; CDR3 protein: CASTPQRNVETQYF
V gene: TRBV28; CDR3 length: 17; CDR3 protein: CASRAPGQVYLGNTIYF
V gene: TRBV18; CDR3 length: 13; CDR3 protein: CASSQGRDQPQHF
V gene: TRBV7-9; CDR3 length: 12; CDR3 protein: CASSLYTDTQYF
V gene: TRBV4-1; CDR3 length: 14; CDR3 protein: CASSQGLAADEQYF
V gene: TRBV4-1; CDR3 length: 14; CDR3 protein: CASSQTVMNTEAFF
V gene: TRBV18; CDR3 length: 16; CDR3 protein: CASSSRQGRSSYEQYF
V gene: TRBV5-6; CDR3 length: 16; CDR3 protein: CASSFRLAGGTYEQYF
V gene: TRBV30; CDR3 length: 14; CDR3 protein: CAWSLSGGPDTQYF
V gene: TRBV27; CDR3 length: 18; CDR3 protein: CASSPGGRRLDSNQPQHF
V gene: TRBV27; CDR3 length: 14; CDR3 protein: CASSPGLFMDEQFF
V gene: TRBV28; CDR3 length: 14; CDR3 protein: CASSRTGRNQPQHF
V gene: TRBV28; CDR3 length: 15; CDR3 protein: CASSFPGQGAFGYTF
V gene: TRBV5-1; CDR3 length: 15; CDR3 protein: CASSLEQGPYNEQFF
V gene: TRBV7-9; CDR3 length: 16; CDR3 protein: CASSLGSTGGDTEAFF
V gene: TRBV21-1; CDR3 length: 14; CDR3 protein: CASGWTGDRYGYTF
V gene: TRBV9; CDR3 length: 13; CDR3 protein: CASSVLDRPTQYF
V gene: TRBV7-8; CDR3 length: 16; CDR3 protein: CASSPGVAGGYNEQFF
V gene: TRBV19; CDR3 length: 14; CDR3 protein: CAISGLAGTDTQYF
V gene: TRBV6-5; CDR3 length: 15; CDR3 protein: CASSYGPSSYNEQFF
V gene: TRBV29-1; CDR3 length: 13; CDR3 protein: CSGGDRVQETQYF
V gene: TRBV3-1/TRBV3-2; CDR3 length: 14; CDR3 protein: CASSQEDRVVTQYF
V gene: TRBV7-6; CDR3 length: 14; CDR3 protein: CASSAVAGNSPLHF
V gene: TRBV4-1; CDR3 length: 14; CDR3 protein: CASSPPAGEYEQFF
V gene: TRBV5-1; CDR3 length: 13; CDR3 protein: CASSLDSYYEQYF
V gene: TRBV19; CDR3 length: 15; CDR3 protein: CASSSLAGGYNEQFF
V gene: TRBV4-1; CDR3 length: 17; CDR3 protein: CASSQEPDRGLNTEAFF
V gene: TRBV7-9; CDR3 length: 14; CDR3 protein: CASREGREVAGYTF
V gene: TRBV6-5; CDR3 length: 15; CDR3 protein: CASLSQGLGANVLTF
V gene: TRBV11-2; CDR3 length: 15; CDR3 protein: CASSHPGGGQETQYF
V gene: TRBV19; CDR3 length: 15; CDR3 protein: CASSYGQGVVYEQYF
V gene: TRBV11-3; CDR3 length: 13; CDR3 protein: CASSLGPQETQYF
V gene: TRBV28; CDR3 length: 14; CDR3 protein: CASSLGVYNQPQHF
V gene: TRBV5-1; CDR3 length: 15; CDR3 protein: CASSLAAGGSDTQYF
V gene: TRBV4-1; CDR3 length: 13; CDR3 protein: CASSQDVEETQYF
V gene: TRBV24-1; CDR3 length: 15; CDR3 protein: CATDASREGTDTQYF
V gene: TRBV6-5; CDR3 length: 11; CDR3 protein: CATQDTDTQYF
V gene: TRBV7-8; CDR3 length: 13; CDR3 protein: CASSLLAGQPQHF
V gene: TRBV5-1; CDR3 length: 22; CDR3 protein: CASSPGRGLAGGRTLFTDTQYF
V gene: TRBV18; CDR3 length: 15; CDR3 protein: CASSPPGQGSSPLHF
V gene: TRBV18; CDR3 length: 16; CDR3 protein: CASSQTSGERGSPLHF